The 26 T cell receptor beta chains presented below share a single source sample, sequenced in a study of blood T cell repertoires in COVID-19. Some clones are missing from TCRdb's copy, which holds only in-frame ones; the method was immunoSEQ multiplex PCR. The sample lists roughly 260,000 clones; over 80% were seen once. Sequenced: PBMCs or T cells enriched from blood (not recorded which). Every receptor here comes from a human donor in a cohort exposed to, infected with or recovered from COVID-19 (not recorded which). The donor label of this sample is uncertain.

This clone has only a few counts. The CDR3 DNA sequence: TGTGCCAGCAGTCTGGACAGGGACCCATATGGCTACACCTTC. It is translated as CASSLDRDPYGYTF. The V call is TRBV2, the J call TRBJ1-2; TRBD1 agrees at 8 bases. The CDR3 is 14 amino acids. Trimming took 5 bases from V and 5 from J; bases not matched to a gene: 7. Germline CDR1 SNHLY, CDR2 FYNNEI.

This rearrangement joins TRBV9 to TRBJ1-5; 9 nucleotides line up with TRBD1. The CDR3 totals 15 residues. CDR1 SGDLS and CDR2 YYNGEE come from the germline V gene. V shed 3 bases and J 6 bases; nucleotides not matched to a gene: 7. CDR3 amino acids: CASSATGGSGQPQHF. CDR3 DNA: TGTGCCAGCAGCGCAACAGGGGGCTCGGGTCAGCCCCAGCATTTT.

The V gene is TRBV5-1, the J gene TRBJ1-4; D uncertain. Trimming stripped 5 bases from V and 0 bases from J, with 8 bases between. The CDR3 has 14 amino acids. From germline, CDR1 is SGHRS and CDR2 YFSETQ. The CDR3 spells CASRPVTTNEKLFF. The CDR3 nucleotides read TGCGCCAGCAGGCCGGTGACAACTAATGAAAAACTGTTTTTT.

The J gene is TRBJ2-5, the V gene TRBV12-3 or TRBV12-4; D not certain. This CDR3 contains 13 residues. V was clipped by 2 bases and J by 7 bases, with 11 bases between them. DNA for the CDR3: TGTGCCAGCAGTTTACCTCGGGTGACGACCCAGTACTTC. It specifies CASSLPRVTTQYF.

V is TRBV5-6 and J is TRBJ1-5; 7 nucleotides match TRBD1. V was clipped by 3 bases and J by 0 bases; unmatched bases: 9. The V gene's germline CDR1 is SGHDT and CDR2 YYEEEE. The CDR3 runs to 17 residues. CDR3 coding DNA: TGTGCCAGCAGCTACAGTGACAGGGACCTTAGCAATCAGCCCCAGCATTTT. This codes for CASSYSDRDLSNQPQHF.

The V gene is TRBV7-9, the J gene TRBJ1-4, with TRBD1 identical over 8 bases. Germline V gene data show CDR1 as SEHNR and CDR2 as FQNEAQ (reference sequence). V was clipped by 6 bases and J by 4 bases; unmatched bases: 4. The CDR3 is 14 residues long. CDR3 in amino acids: CASSSDRDNEKLFF. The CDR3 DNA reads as TGTGCCAGCAGTTCGGACAGGGATAATGAAAAACTGTTTTTT.

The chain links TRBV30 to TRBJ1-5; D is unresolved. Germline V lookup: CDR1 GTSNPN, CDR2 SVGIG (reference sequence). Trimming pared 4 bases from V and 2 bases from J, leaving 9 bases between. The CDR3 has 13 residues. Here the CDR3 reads CAWNGVGNQPQHF. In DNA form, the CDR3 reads TGTGCCTGGAATGGAGTGGGCAATCAGCCCCAGCATTTT.

The CDR3 protein is CASSRAGQANYGYTF. CDR3 coding DNA: TGTGCCAGCAGTAGAGCGGGGCAAGCTAACTATGGCTACACCTTC. J is TRBJ1-2 and V is TRBV27; tentatively, D is TRBD1 (5 bases). V was pared by 5 bases and J by 0 bases, with 13 bases between. The CDR3 is 15 residues long. Per the germline V gene, CDR1 is MNHEY and CDR2 is SMNVEV (reference sequence).

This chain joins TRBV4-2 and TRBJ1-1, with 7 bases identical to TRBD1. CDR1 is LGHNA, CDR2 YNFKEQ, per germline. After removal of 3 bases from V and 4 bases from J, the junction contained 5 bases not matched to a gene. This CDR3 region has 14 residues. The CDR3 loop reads CASSQDRIITEAFF. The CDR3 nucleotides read TGTGCCAGCAGCCAGGACAGGATCATCACTGAAGCTTTCTTT.

CDR3 nucleotide sequence: TGCGCCAGCAGCGCGACGACAGGGAACACTGAAGCTTTCTTT. The encoded protein is CASSATTGNTEAFF. The J gene is TRBJ1-1, the V gene TRBV5-1, with D maybe TRBD1 (6 bases). Germline CDR1 is SGHRS and CDR2 is YFSETQ. The CDR3 is 14 residues long. Trimming removed 4 bases at V and 1 base at J, with 11 bases between.

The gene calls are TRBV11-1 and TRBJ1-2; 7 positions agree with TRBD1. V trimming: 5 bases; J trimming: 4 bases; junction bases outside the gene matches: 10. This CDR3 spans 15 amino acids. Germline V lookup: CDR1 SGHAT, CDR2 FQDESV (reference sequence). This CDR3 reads CASSPDRTGFYGYTF. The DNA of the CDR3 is TGTGCCAGCAGCCCCGACAGGACAGGTTTCTATGGCTACACCTTC. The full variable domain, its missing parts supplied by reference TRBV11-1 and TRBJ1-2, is EAEVAQSPRYKITEKSQAVAFWCDPISGHATLYWYRQILGQGPELLVQFQDESVVDDSQLPKDRFSAERLKGVDSTLKIQPAELGDSAMYLCASSPDRTGFYGYTFGSGTRLTVV.

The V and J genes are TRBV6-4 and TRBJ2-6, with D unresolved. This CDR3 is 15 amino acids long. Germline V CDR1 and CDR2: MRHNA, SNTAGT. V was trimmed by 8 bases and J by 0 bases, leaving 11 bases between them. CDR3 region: CASSPRLSGANVLTF. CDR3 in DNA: TGTGCCAGCTCTCCTCGACTCTCTGGGGCCAACGTCCTGACTTTC.

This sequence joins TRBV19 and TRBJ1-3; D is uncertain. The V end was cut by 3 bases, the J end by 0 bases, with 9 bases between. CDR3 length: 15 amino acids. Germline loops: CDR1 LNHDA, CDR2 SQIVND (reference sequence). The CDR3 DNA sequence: TGTGCCAGTAGTATTGGCGGATTCTCTGGAAACACCATATATTTT. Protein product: CASSIGGFSGNTIYF.

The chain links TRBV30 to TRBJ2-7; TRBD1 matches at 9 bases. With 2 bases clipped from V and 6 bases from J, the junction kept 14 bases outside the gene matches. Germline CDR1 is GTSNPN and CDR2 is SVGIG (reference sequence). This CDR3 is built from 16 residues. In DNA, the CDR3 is TGTGCCTGGAGTTCCTTTTACCGGGACAGGGCTGGCGAGCAGTACTTC. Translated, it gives CAWSSFYRDRAGEQYF.

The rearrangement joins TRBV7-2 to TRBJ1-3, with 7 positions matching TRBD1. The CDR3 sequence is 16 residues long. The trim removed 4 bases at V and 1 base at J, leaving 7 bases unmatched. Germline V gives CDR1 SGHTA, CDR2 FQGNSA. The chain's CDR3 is CASSSQTGMSGNTIYF. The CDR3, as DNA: TGTGCCAGCAGCTCCCAGACAGGGATGTCTGGAAACACCATATATTTT.

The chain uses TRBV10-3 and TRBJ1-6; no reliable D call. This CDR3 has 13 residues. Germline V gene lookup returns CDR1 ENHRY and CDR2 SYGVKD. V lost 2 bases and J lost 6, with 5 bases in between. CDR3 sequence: CAISEGPNSPLHF. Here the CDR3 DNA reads TGTGCCATCAGTGAGGGGCCTAATTCACCCCTCCACTTT.

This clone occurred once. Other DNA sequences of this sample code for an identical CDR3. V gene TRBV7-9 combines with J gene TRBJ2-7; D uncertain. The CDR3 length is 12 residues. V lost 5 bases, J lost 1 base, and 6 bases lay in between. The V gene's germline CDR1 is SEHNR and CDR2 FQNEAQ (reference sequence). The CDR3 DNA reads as TGTGCCAGCAGCCTTAGTTCCTACGAGCAGTACTTC. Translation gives CASSLSSYEQYF. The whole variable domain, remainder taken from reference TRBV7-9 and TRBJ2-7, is DTGVSQNPRHKITKRGQNVTFRCDPISEHNRLYWYRQTLGQGPEFLTYFQNEAQLEKSRLLSDRFSAERPKGSFSTLEIQRTEQGDSAMYLCASSLSSYEQYFGPGTRLTVT.

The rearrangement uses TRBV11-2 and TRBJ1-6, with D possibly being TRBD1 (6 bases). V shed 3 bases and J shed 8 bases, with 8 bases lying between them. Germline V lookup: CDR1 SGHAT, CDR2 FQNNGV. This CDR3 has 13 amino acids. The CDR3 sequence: CASSFYRDSPLHF. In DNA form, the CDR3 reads TGTGCCAGCAGCTTCTACAGGGATTCACCCCTCCACTTT.

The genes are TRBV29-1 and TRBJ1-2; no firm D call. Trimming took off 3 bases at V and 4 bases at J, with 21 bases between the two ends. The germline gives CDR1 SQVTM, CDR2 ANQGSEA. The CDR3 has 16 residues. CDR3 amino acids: CSVDPSDLAGSYGYTF. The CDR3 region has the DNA TGCAGCGTTGACCCCTCGGACCTCGCGGGTAGCTATGGCTACACCTTC.

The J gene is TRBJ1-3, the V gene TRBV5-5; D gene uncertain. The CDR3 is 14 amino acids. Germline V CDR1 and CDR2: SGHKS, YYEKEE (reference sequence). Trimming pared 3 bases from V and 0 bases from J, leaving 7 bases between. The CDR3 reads CASSSTSSGNTIYF. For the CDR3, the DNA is TGTGCCAGCAGCTCGACAAGCTCTGGAAACACCATATATTTT. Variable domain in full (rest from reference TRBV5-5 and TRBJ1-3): DAGVTQSPTHLIKTRGQQVTLRCSPISGHKSVSWYQQVLGQGPQFIFQYYEKEERGRGNFPDRFSARQFPNYSSELNVNALLLGDSALYLCASSSTSSGNTIYFGEGSWLTVV.

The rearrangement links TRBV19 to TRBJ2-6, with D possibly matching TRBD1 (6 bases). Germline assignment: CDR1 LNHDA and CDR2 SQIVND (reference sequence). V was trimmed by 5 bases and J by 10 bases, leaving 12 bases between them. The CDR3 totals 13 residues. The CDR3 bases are TGTGCCAGTAGTGTGCAAGGGGGAAACGTCCTGACTTTC. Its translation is CASSVQGGNVLTF.

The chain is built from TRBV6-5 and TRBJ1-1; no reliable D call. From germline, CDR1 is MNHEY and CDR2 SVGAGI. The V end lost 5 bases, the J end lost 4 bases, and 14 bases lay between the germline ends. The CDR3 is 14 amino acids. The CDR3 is CASSTARGGTEAFF. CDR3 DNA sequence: TGTGCCAGCAGTACGGCCCGAGGAGGCACTGAAGCTTTCTTT.

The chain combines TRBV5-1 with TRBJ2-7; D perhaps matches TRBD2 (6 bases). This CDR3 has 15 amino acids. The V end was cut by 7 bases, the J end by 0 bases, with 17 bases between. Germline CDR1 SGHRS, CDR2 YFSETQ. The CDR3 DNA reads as TGCGCCAGCGCCCCCGGGAGCGGGCCCTCCTACGAGCAGTACTTC. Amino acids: CASAPGSGPSYEQYF. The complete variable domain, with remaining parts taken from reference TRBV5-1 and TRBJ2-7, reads KAGVTQTPRYLIKTRGQQVTLSCSPISGHRSVSWYQQTPGQGLQFLFEYFSETQRNKGNFPGRFSGRQFSNSRSEMNVSTLELGDSALYLCASAPGSGPSYEQYFGPGTRLTVT.

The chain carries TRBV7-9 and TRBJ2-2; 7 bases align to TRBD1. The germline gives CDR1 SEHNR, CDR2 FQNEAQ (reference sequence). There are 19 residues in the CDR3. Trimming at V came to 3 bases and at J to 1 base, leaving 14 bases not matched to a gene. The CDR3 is CASSFSSFRQGRNTGELFF. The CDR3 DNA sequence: TGTGCCAGCAGCTTCTCCTCGTTCCGACAGGGCAGGAACACCGGGGAGCTGTTTTTT.

Here the CDR3 reads CASSLTGAAGYTF. CDR3 coding DNA: TGTGCCAGCAGTCTGACAGGGGCGGCTGGCTACACCTTC. V gene TRBV6-5 combines with J gene TRBJ1-2, with 8 bases that match TRBD1. The trim removed 5 bases at V and 7 bases at J, leaving 6 bases unmatched. The CDR3 spans 13 residues. Germline assignment: CDR1 MNHEY and CDR2 SVGAGI.

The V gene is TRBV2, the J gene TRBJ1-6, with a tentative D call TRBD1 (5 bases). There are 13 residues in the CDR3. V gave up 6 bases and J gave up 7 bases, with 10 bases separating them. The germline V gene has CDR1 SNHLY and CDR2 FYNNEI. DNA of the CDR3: TGTGCCAGCAGCCAGGAGGGGAATTCACCCCTCCACTTT. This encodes CASSQEGNSPLHF.